This T cell receptor beta chain was documented in a study of a mutant IDH1 vaccine in newly diagnosed glioma (dated by TCRdb to the early 2020s). Regarding the study in general: Of the 32 patients who were treated, approximately 60% were male and 37.5% were female, and the mean age was approximately 40 years. Before enrollment, most patients had been given radiochemotherapy with temozolomide as standard therapy, while the rest had received either radiotherapy alone or temozolomide alone. Six visits were used for peripheral blood collection: V03 (baseline), V05, V07, V10, V12 and V13. Longitudinal TCRB deep sequencing was done for 20 to 25 treated patients, wherever samples were available for exploratory analyses. The investigation overall reported the following: Immune responses induced by the vaccine were seen in around 93% of patients across multiple MHC alleles. The authors stated that sample limitations prevented analyses of patient blood samples from being reproduced. Availability determined which PBMC samples were chosen for TCRB deep sequencing. Pseudoprogression seemed to be unrelated to changes in the top peripheral T cell clonotypes found by TCRB sequencing.

Details on this clone: Which antigen it targets is not known. The input lacks base qualities; no much larger clone sits a single base away.

Library method: the immunoSEQ multiplex PCR assay. Following the manufacturer's protocol, the hsTCRB Kit was used to amplify rearranged TCR beta chain sequences. Sequencing of TCRB libraries was carried out on an Illumina MiSeq. In the source study's methods: The kit vendor's proprietary platform handled demultiplexing, trimming and gene mapping. The table was pulled from immuneACCESS by TCRdb, which kept in-frame rearrangements only. Such tables lose some clones; where checked, under half of the loss comes from unresolved V genes, and the rest has no known cause. That table gives V, J and clone size, and the DNA gave D and trimming. This sample has tens of thousands of clones in its table, and 75% to 90% of those were observed once. The ten top clones hold 2.4% of the sample. Trimming takes 6 bases off V and 4 bases off J; junction bases not matched to a gene: 8. The CDR3, cysteine through phenylalanine, is 15 amino acids long. Only CDR3 DNA is held: 45 bases, read in frame from base 1.

Taken with the paper, the label for time point translates to: baseline, week 1 (first vaccination visit). The treatment or condition label for this specimen denotes: pre-vaccination baseline after standard-of-care therapy. Donors had newly diagnosed WHO grade 3 or 4 IDH1-mutant astrocytomas with loss of nuclear ATRX. The samples were drawn from NOA16, a multicentre, single-arm, open-label phase I trial in Germany that tested a mutant IDH1 peptide vaccine in humans for the first time. For immunogenicity testing, the blood drawn at visit V03 was used as the baseline sample. Genomic DNA for TCRB sequencing was isolated from EDTA blood with the DNeasy Blood and Tissue Kit.

This specimen consisted of PBMCs, obtained from a glioma patient treated with radiotherapy, temozolomide or both. This TCR derives from a man aged 40-49 years with glioma. The rearrangement combines TRBV23-1 with TRBJ2-2, with TRBD1 identical over 7 junction bases. TRBV23-1 is classed as an ORF, of uncertain function. The DNA reads as follows: TGCGCCAGCAGCCGCCGGGACAGTTGCACCGGGGAGCTGTTTTTT. Translated, it gives CASSRRDSCTGELFF.